These T cell receptor beta chains were read from a single sample in a study of blood T cell repertoires in COVID-19. The method was immunoSEQ multiplex PCR; TCRdb's version includes in-frame clones alone and lacks a portion of them. The profile shows some 450,000 clones, around nine tenths of them singletons. The sample consisted of peripheral blood. All receptors derive from a man younger than 35 with COVID-19, enrolled during active disease. Both conserved end residues are part of each CDR3. Fields, in order: D gene, clone size, J gene, V gene, CDR3 DNA, CDR3 protein. The D gene is left open where the match is weak. The size field is filled for only some rows; it gives once, few, many or a size class.

.	.	TRBJ1-2	TRBV6-5	TGTGCCAGCAGAGAGGGGGGGGGAAGAGGGTATGGCTACACCTTC	CASREGGGRGYGYTF
.	.	TRBJ2-7	TRBV7-3	TGTGCCAGCAGCTTCGGTAATACCTACGAGCAGTACTTC	CASSFGNTYEQYF
.	.	TRBJ1-2	TRBV6-5	TGTGCCAGCAGTACCACCCTAACCCCAACTGGCTACACCTTC	CASSTTLTPTGYTF
.	few	TRBJ1-2	TRBV12-3/TRBV12-4	TGTGCCAGCAGTTTGGGGCCTAACTATGGCTACACCTTC	CASSLGPNYGYTF
TRBD2	.	TRBJ2-7	TRBV13	TGTGCCAGCAGCCTAGAGCGGGAGAGCTCCTACGAGCAGTACTTC	CASSLERESSYEQYF
TRBD2	.	TRBJ2-1	TRBV7-6	TGTGCCAGCAGCCCCGACCTAGCGGGGGCACACAATGAGCAGTTCTTC	CASSPDLAGAHNEQFF
TRBD1	.	TRBJ1-2	TRBV7-9	TGTGCCAGCAGCTTAGGAGACAGGGAGAGGATATCGGGCTACACCTTC	CASSLGDRERISGYTF
.	once	TRBJ1-5	TRBV2	TGTGCCAGCAGCGGAGACAGATACGGCAATCAGCCCCAGCATTTT	CASSGDRYGNQPQHF
.	.	TRBJ2-1	TRBV29-1	TGCAGCGTTGAAAGGGGCAATGAGCAGTTCTTC	CSVERGNEQFF
TRBD2	once	TRBJ2-7	TRBV7-8	TGTGCCAGCAGCCTGGGACTAGCGGACTACGAGCAGTACTTC	CASSLGLADYEQYF
TRBD2	.	TRBJ2-5	TRBV9	TGTGCCAGCAGCGTCGAACCGGGACTAGCGGGAGGGGAGACCCAGTACTTC	CASSVEPGLAGGETQYF
TRBD2	.	TRBJ2-1	TRBV9	TGTGCCAGCAGCGTAGACTTCACGGCGGGAGCGGTAATCAATGAGCAGTTCTTC	CASSVDFTAGAVINEQFF
TRBD1	.	TRBJ1-2	TRBV5-1	TGCGCCAGCAGCGATGGGACAGGAAATAACTATGGCTACACCTTC	CASSDGTGNNYGYTF
.	.	TRBJ2-5	TRBV9	TGTGCCAGCAGCGTTAGCGGAGGGGATGGGACCCAGTACTTC	CASSVSGGDGTQYF
TRBD1	.	TRBJ2-7	TRBV15	TGTGCCACCAGCAGGGACAGGGGATCCTACGAGCAGTACTTC	CATSRDRGSYEQYF
.	.	TRBJ2-7	TRBV19	TGTGCCAGTGGACCGGGACTCCAATTCTACGAGCAGTACTTC	CASGPGLQFYEQYF
.	.	TRBJ1-2	TRBV11-3	TGTGCCAGCAGCCCCGGGGGAGCTAACTATGGCTACACCTTC	CASSPGGANYGYTF
TRBD1	.	TRBJ2-7	TRBV27	TGTGCCAGCGGCCTCACGGACAGGGTTTACGAGCAGTACTTC	CASGLTDRVYEQYF
.	.	TRBJ1-3	TRBV2	TGTGCCAGCAGGGCCCGCAACACCATATATTTT	CASRARNTIYF
TRBD2	.	TRBJ2-2	TRBV6-5	TGTGCCAGCAGTCTAAGCGGGAGGGCCTCCGGGGAGCTGTTTTTT	CASSLSGRASGELFF
TRBD1	.	TRBJ2-1	TRBV6-5	TGTGCCAGCGGGAGACAGGGGGCTCTCCATGAGCAGTTCTTC	CASGRQGALHEQFF
TRBD1	.	TRBJ1-2	TRBV11-2	TGTGCCAGCAGCTTAGCCTGGGGACAGGATGCTAACTATGGCTACACCTTC	CASSLAWGQDANYGYTF
.	.	TRBJ1-1	TRBV9	TGTGCCAGCAGCCCCAGGGCCCTGAACACTGAAGCTTTCTTT	CASSPRALNTEAFF
TRBD2	.	TRBJ2-1	TRBV24-1	TGTGCCACCAGCGCGGGGGGGCCTGTGGATGAGCAGTTCTTC	CATSAGGPVDEQFF
TRBD2	.	TRBJ2-3	TRBV10-1	TGCGCCAGCAGCGTGGGACTAGCGCCCAACACAGATACGCAGTATTTT	CASSVGLAPNTDTQYF
.	.	TRBJ1-3	TRBV11-2	TGTGCCAGCAGTACGGGTCCAGGAAACACCATATATTTT	CASSTGPGNTIYF
TRBD2	.	TRBJ2-5	TRBV28	TGTGCCAGCGTAGGGCGGCTGACGGGAGGGAGGGAGACCCAGTACTTC	CASVGRLTGGRETQYF
TRBD2	.	TRBJ2-3	TRBV3-1/TRBV3-2	TGTGCCAGCAGCCAAGCTGGTAGCGGGGGGAACACAGATACGCAGTATTTT	CASSQAGSGGNTDTQYF
TRBD1	once	TRBJ2-7	TRBV3-1/TRBV3-2	TGTGCCAGCAGCCGGTATGACAGGGGCCCCTATGAGCAGTACTTC	CASSRYDRGPYEQYF
.	once	TRBJ2-1	TRBV4-1	TGCGCCAGCAGCCAAAGCGACGTCGCCTACAATGAGCAGTTCTTC	CASSQSDVAYNEQFF
TRBD2	.	TRBJ2-5	TRBV25-1	TGTGCCAGCAGTGTTCAGCGGGACGGTGCGACCCAGTACTTC	CASSVQRDGATQYF
TRBD1	.	TRBJ1-5	TRBV24-1	TGTGCCACCAGTGCCCTTGGACAGGGGGACGGCAATCAGCCCCAGCATTTT	CATSALGQGDGNQPQHF
TRBD2	.	TRBJ2-3	TRBV18	TGTGCCAGCTCACCCGGGAGGGATACGCAGTATTTT	CASSPGRDTQYF
TRBD1	.	TRBJ2-1	TRBV24-1	TGTGCCACCAGTGAAGGCGGGACAGGGTCATACAATGAGCAGTTCTTC	CATSEGGTGSYNEQFF
.	.	TRBJ1-1	TRBV18	TGTGCCAGCTCCGGACAGTCGATGAACACTGAAGCTTTCTTT	CASSGQSMNTEAFF
TRBD1	.	TRBJ2-2	TRBV4-1	TGCGCCAGCAGCCGCCAACCGGGACAGGAGGACGGGGAGCTGTTTTTT	CASSRQPGQEDGELFF
TRBD1	.	TRBJ1-6	TRBV18	TGTGCCAGCTCACCTTCAGGGGGAACCTATAATTCACCCCTCCACTTT	CASSPSGGTYNSPLHF
TRBD2	.	TRBJ2-3	TRBV2	TGTGCCAGCAGGGTGGGACTAGCGGGGAGCTCAGATACGCAGTATTTT	CASRVGLAGSSDTQYF
TRBD1	.	TRBJ1-4	TRBV5-5	TGTGCCAGCAGCTTCCCGGGACAGGGCAATGAAAAACTGTTTTTT	CASSFPGQGNEKLFF
.	once	TRBJ2-2	TRBV29-1	TGCAGCGTTGAAACAGGGCGGGCCGGGGAGCTGTTTTTT	CSVETGRAGELFF
TRBD2	.	TRBJ2-7	TRBV7-9	TGTGCCAGCAGCTCCGTGGCGGGGGGCCCCTACGAGCAGTACTTC	CASSSVAGGPYEQYF
.	few	TRBJ2-7	TRBV5-4	TGTGCCAGCAGCTTGGGGGCGGAGCAGTACTTC	CASSLGAEQYF
TRBD1	.	TRBJ1-5	TRBV27	TGTGCCAGCAGTTTGCATGACAGGGATCAGCCCCAGCATTTT	CASSLHDRDQPQHF
TRBD2	few	TRBJ2-1	TRBV7-3	TGTGCCAGCAGCTTAAGCACTAGCGGGAGCAATGAGCAGTTCTTC	CASSLSTSGSNEQFF
TRBD2	.	TRBJ2-7	TRBV5-1	TGCGCCAGCAGCTTGGCCGTGGGAGGGACCTACGAGCAGTACTTC	CASSLAVGGTYEQYF
.	.	TRBJ2-1	TRBV3-1/TRBV3-2	TGTGCCAGCAGCCAAGATCGTCTAGCGCCACACAATGAGCAGTTCTTC	CASSQDRLAPHNEQFF
.	.	TRBJ1-4	TRBV5-4	TGTGCCAGCAGCGAGTGGGGTGCGGGTTCAACTAATGAAAAACTGTTTTTT	CASSEWGAGSTNEKLFF
.	.	TRBJ1-1	TRBV29-1	TGCAGCGTGCAGGTGGGGGCCGGCACTGAAGCTTTCTTT	CSVQVGAGTEAFF
.	.	TRBJ2-3	TRBV28	TGTGCCAGCAGCCCAGACGAACTAAGGACAGATACGCAGTATTTT	CASSPDELRTDTQYF
.	.	TRBJ1-1	TRBV4-1	TGCGCCAGCAGCCAACGGGGGACTGAAGCTTTCTTT	CASSQRGTEAFF
TRBD2	.	TRBJ2-5	TRBV11-2	TGTGCCAGCAGCTTCTACTCTAGCGGGATAGGTAGGGAGACCCAGTACTTC	CASSFYSSGIGRETQYF
.	.	TRBJ1-4	TRBV2	TGTGCCAGCAGTGAACGGGGTCGGGTGGTGTTTTTT	CASSERGRVVFF
.	.	TRBJ1-6	TRBV19	TGTGCCAGTAGTATTGGTGGGCGATCACCCCTCCACTTT	CASSIGGRSPLHF
.	few	TRBJ1-1	TRBV3-1/TRBV3-2	TGTGCCAGCAGCCAAGAGGGGAGGGAAGCTTTCTTT	CASSQEGREAFF
TRBD2	few	TRBJ2-2	TRBV3-1/TRBV3-2	TGTGCCAGCAGCCAGGAGAGCGGGATACGCACCGGGGAGCTGTTTTTT	CASSQESGIRTGELFF